The 2 T cell receptor beta chains below all came from one sample that was sequenced in a study of cytomegalovirus exposure and HLA in healthy donors. PCR employed 60 Vbeta and 13 Jbeta primers. The data were produced by immunoSEQ multiplex PCR, yet TCRdb's version contains in-frame clones alone and is incomplete. The data contain about 140,000 clones, around 79% of them singletons. The sequenced material came from PBMCs. Receptors were obtained from a female donor in good health and CMV-seronegative.

This chain uses TRBV7-9 with TRBJ1-5; D remains unclear. The CDR3 spans 13 residues. In germline, CDR1 is SEHNR, CDR2 FQNEAQ (reference sequence). Between the trimmed V and J ends, which lost 1 base and 7 bases, there was a span of 8 bases. CDR3 loop: CASSLEGEQPQHF. As DNA, the CDR3 is TGTGCCAGCAGCTTAGAGGGAGAGCAGCCCCAGCATTTT.

This chain uses TRBV27 with TRBJ2-3, with TRBD2 as a possible D gene (6 bases). V lost 5 bases and J 1 base, leaving 19 bases between the germline ends. Looked up from germline, CDR1 is MNHEY and CDR2 is SMNVEV (reference sequence). The CDR3 covers 17 residues. CDR3 sequence (DNA): TGTGCCAGCAGTCCCTCGGTGGGGGAGCGGGGCACAGATACGCAGTATTTT. Its protein product is CASSPSVGERGTDTQYF.